This note documents a single T cell receptor beta chain sequence. Antigen specificity is unknown. Each cDNA molecule carried a unique molecular identifier. TCRdb itself ran the 5' RACE reads through MiXCR, one entry per CDR3 protein. The sample carries over 45,000 distinct CDR3 sequences, about 10% recorded once. The data stem from a study of early T cells in non-severe SARS-CoV-2 infection. Study context: From unsorted whole blood, bulk RNA was sequenced, and the chains remained unpaired. General observations from the study: The study's VDJdb matching favored anti-spike CD8 responses and missed private and CD4 specificities.

V was pared by 1 base and J by 6 bases, with 10 bases between. Germline V CDR1 and CDR2: SGDLS, YYNGEE. This CDR3 has 14 amino acids. Sequencing was done on a sample of whole blood. This TCR came from an adult who was a healthcare worker with PCR-confirmed SARS-CoV-2 infection or an uninfected control (not recorded which). The chain is built from TRBV9 and TRBJ2-2; D remains unclear. In DNA form, the CDR3 reads TGTGCCAGCAGCGTATCTTTTTGGGCCGGGGAGCTGTTTTTT. Translating it yields CASSVSFWAGELFF.